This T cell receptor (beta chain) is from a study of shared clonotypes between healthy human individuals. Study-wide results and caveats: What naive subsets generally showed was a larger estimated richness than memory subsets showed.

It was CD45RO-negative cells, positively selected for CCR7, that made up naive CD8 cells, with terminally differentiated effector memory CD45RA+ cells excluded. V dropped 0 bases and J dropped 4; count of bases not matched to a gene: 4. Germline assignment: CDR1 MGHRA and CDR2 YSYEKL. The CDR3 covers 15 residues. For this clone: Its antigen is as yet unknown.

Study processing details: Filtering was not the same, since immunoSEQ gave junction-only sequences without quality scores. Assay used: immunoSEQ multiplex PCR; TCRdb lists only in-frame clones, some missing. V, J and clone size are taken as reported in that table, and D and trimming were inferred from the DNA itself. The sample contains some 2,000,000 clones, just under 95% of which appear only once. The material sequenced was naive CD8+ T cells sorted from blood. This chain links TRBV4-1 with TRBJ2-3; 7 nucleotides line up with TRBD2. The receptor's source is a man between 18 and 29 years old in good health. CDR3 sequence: CASSQEPGRADTQYF. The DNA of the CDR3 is TGCGCCAGCAGCCAAGAGCCAGGGAGGGCAGATACGCAGTATTTT.